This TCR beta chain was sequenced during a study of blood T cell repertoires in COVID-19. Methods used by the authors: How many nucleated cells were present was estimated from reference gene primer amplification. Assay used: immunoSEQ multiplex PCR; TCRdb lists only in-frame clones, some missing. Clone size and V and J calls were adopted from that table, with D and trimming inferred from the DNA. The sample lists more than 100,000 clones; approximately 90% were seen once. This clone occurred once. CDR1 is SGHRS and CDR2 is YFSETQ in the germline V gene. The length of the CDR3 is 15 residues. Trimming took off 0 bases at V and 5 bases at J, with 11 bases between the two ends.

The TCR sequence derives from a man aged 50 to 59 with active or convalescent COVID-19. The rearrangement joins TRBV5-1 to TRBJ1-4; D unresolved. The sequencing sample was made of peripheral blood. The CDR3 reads CASSLDPGSNEKLFF. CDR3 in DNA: TGCGCCAGCAGCTTGGACCCGGGGTCGAATGAAAAACTGTTTTTT.